This TCR beta chain emerged from a study of Ad26.COV2.S vaccination and SARS-CoV-2 variants. As to this clone: Antigen unknown.

General study points: Placebo recipients showed lower spike-specific TCR breadth than vaccinees. It is possible that the TCR breadth and depth analyses underestimated the total T cell responses. Spike-specific CD8+ and CD4+ T cell responses reportedly showed substantial breadth after vaccination. Vaccine recipients and placebo recipients showed similar non-spike TCR breadth.

V lost 0 bases and J lost 5; bases outside the gene matches: 10. This CDR3 region has 17 residues. Germline CDR1 SGDLS, CDR2 YYNGEE. Profiling relied on immunoSEQ multiplex PCR, and the TCRdb table lists in-frame clones only, not all of them. In the table there are 85,000 to 120,000 clones, 80% of which are singletons. V usage is TRBV9 and J usage is TRBJ2-3; 9 nucleotides agree with TRBD2. Sequenced here: peripheral blood, sampled after recovery from COVID-19. This receptor was taken from a human donor who had recovered from COVID-19. The CDR3 loop is CASSVAPAGGWGDTQYF. The CDR3 nucleotides are TGTGCCAGCAGCGTAGCTCCAGCGGGGGGCTGGGGAGATACGCAGTATTTT.